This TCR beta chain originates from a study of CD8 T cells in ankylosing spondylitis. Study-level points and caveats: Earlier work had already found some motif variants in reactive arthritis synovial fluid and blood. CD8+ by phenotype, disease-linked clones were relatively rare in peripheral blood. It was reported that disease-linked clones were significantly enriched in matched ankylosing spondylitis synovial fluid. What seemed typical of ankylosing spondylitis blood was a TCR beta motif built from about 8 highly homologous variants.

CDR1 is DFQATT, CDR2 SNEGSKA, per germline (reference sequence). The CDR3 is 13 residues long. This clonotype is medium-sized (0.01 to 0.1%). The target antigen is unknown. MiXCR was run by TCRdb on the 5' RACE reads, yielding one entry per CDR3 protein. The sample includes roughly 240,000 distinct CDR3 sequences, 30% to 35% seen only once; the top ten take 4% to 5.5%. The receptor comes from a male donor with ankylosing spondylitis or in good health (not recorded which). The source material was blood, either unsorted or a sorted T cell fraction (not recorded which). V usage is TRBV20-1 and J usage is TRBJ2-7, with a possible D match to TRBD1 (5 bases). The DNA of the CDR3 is TGCACCGGAGTGGGGCCGAATGGTAACGAGCAGTACTTC. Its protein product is CTGVGPNGNEQYF.